Following are 27 T cell receptor beta chains from one sample sequenced in a study of OX40 agonist ivuxolimab in advanced cancers. TCRdb's copy holds only in-frame clones and misses some; the assay was immunoSEQ multiplex PCR. The data show about 40,000 clones, about 87% seen once. Here the sequenced sample was CD4+ or CD8+ T cells sorted from blood, taken in a trial of the OX40 agonist ivuxolimab. The receptors come from an adult with an advanced solid tumor such as melanoma, head and neck, liver or kidney cancer.

The chain combines TRBV25-1 with TRBJ2-4, with D perhaps matching TRBD2 (5 bases). CDR1 MGHDK and CDR2 SYGVNS come from the germline V gene. The CDR3 extends over 18 amino acids. Trimming stripped 5 bases from V and 3 bases from J, with 23 bases between. CDR3 loop: CASSIRTGTRFDKNIQYF. CDR3 coding DNA: TGTGCCAGCAGTATCCGGACGGGAACAAGGTTCGACAAAAACATTCAGTACTTC.

The J gene is TRBJ2-3, the V gene TRBV5-6; 9 bases are a match to TRBD2. Germline V gene lookup returns CDR1 SGHDT and CDR2 YYEEEE. The trim removed 1 base at V and 4 bases at J, leaving 4 bases unmatched. CDR3 length equals 15 residues. This CDR3 reads CASSLLGLASDTQYF. The CDR3 DNA reads as TGTGCCAGCAGCTTGTTGGGACTAGCCTCAGATACGCAGTATTTT.

V usage is TRBV28 and J usage is TRBJ1-3; D might be TRBD1 (5 bases). The length of the CDR3 is 16 residues. Deletions cut 3 bases from V and 3 bases from J, with 15 bases between. Germline V CDR1 and CDR2: MDHEN, SYDVKM. The CDR3 sequence: CASSFNLQARGNTIYF. In DNA, the CDR3 is TGTGCCAGCAGTTTCAACTTACAGGCACGTGGAAACACCATATATTTT.

The DNA of the CDR3 is TGTGCCAGCAGTGCGTCAGGGAATGGCTACACCTTC. This translates into CASSASGNGYTF. The V call is TRBV2, the J call TRBJ1-2; the D gene is possibly TRBD1 (5 bases). The CDR3 is 12 residues long. V was pared by 4 bases and J by 6 bases, with 9 bases between. The germline gives CDR1 SNHLY, CDR2 FYNNEI.

The gene calls are TRBV14 and TRBJ1-6; D is perhaps TRBD1 (6 bases). Germline loops: CDR1 SGHDN, CDR2 FVKESK. V dropped 2 bases and J dropped 10 bases, with 9 bases sitting between them. The CDR3 loop spans 13 amino acids. CDR3 loop: CASSQTGRSPLHF. The CDR3 DNA follows: TGTGCCAGCAGCCAAACAGGGAGATCACCCCTCCACTTT.

V and J are TRBV10-3 and TRBJ2-3; perhaps TRBD2 as D (6 bases). The V and J ends lost 4 bases and 1 base respectively, with 18 bases between them. CDR1 ENHRY and CDR2 SYGVKD come from the germline V gene. This CDR3 is 17 amino acids long. The CDR3 DNA reads TGTGCCATCAGTGGTCCTGGGGGGAGGCACGGCACAGATACGCAGTATTTT. This sequence encodes CAISGPGGRHGTDTQYF.

This chain uses TRBV18 with TRBJ2-7; 8 positions agree with TRBD1. The CDR3 has 15 residues. Trimming removed 4 bases from V and 5 bases from J; junction bases left unmatched: 10. CDR1 is KGHSH and CDR2 is LQKENI in the germline V gene. The CDR3 protein is CASSRMGQVENEQYF. The CDR3 nucleotides are TGTGCCAGCTCACGCATGGGACAGGTGGAAAACGAGCAGTACTTC.

The CDR3 protein is CASSLAGASGSEQYF. For the CDR3, the DNA is TGTGCCAGCAGCTTGGCCGGCGCTAGCGGGAGCGAGCAGTACTTC. V gene TRBV5-4 combines with J gene TRBJ2-7; 10 bases align to TRBD2. The V gene end was trimmed by 0 bases and the J gene end by 6 bases; junction bases not matched to a gene: 6. The CDR3 has 15 residues. Per the germline V gene, CDR1 is SGHNT and CDR2 is YYREEE (reference sequence).

The gene calls are TRBV12-5 and TRBJ1-1, with TRBD1 identical over 7 bases. The CDR3 consists of 15 residues. The ends lost 6 bases at V and 7 bases at J; junction bases unmatched: 14. Germline CDR1 LGHNT, CDR2 FRNRAP. This CDR3 reads CASGPDKPGQIEAFF. CDR3 DNA sequence: TGTGCTAGTGGACCTGATAAACCGGGACAGATTGAAGCTTTCTTT.

This chain uses TRBV6-5 with TRBJ1-1; no firm D call. The CDR3 sequence is 13 residues long. Germline assignment: CDR1 MNHEY and CDR2 SVGAGI. Trimming removed 2 bases from V and 4 bases from J, with 8 bases in between. The DNA for the CDR3 is TGTGCCAGCAGTTACAGGGCGCCCACTGAAGCTTTCTTT. It encodes CASSYRAPTEAFF.

In its sample, this clone was seen once. The chain employs TRBV7-2 and TRBJ2-1; tentatively, D is TRBD1 or TRBD2 (6 bases each). The V gene's germline CDR1 is SGHTA and CDR2 FQGNSA. V lost 0 bases and J 7 bases, leaving 13 bases between the germline ends. There are 15 residues in the CDR3. The CDR3 region is CASSLAGGLGNEQFF. The CDR3 DNA reads as TGTGCCAGCAGCTTAGCAGGGGGGCTGGGTAATGAGCAGTTCTTC. Full variable domain (outside the CDR3, taken from reference TRBV7-2 and TRBJ2-1): GAGVSQSPSNKVTEKGKDVELRCDPISGHTALYWYRQSLGQGLEFLIYFQGNSAPDKSGLPSDRFSAERTGGSVSTLTIQRTQQEDSAVYLCASSLAGGLGNEQFFGPGTRLTVL.

The V call is TRBV1, the J call TRBJ2-1; the D segment call TRBD2 is taken from the table without a DNA check. TRBV1 is deemed a pseudogene. The CDR3 is 13 amino acids. CDR3 DNA sequence: TGCACCAGCAAACTAGCGGGAGCGCATGAGCAGTTCTTC. This codes for CTSKLAGAHEQFF.

The rearrangement joins TRBV10-3 to TRBJ2-5, with 10 bases identical to TRBD2. Germline CDR1 ENHRY, CDR2 SYGVKD. This CDR3 has 14 amino acids. DNA of the CDR3: TGTGCGGCGGCTAGCGGGAGAGTCGGTGAGACCCAGTACTTC. Protein sequence: CAAASGRVGETQYF.

The rearrangement uses TRBV4-1 and TRBJ2-1; 11 positions agree with TRBD2. The V segment lost 3 bases and the J segment 5 bases; nucleotides outside the gene matches: 6. Per the germline V gene, CDR1 is MGHRA and CDR2 is YSYEKL. This CDR3 is built from 16 residues. CDR3 in DNA: TGCGCCAGCAGCCAGGAACTAGCGGGAGCGCACAATGAGCAGTTCTTC. This translates into CASSQELAGAHNEQFF.

V gene TRBV9 combines with J gene TRBJ2-2; the match to TRBD2 covers 9 bases. V lost 0 bases and J lost 4; bases outside the gene matches: 13. The CDR3 length is 19 residues. The germline V gene has CDR1 SGDLS and CDR2 YYNGEE. The CDR3 loop is CASSVGRIVRREGTGELFF. The CDR3 coding sequence is TGTGCCAGCAGCGTAGGAAGGATAGTGAGGCGGGAGGGCACCGGGGAGCTGTTTTTT.

J is TRBJ2-7 and V is TRBV7-2; 8 nucleotides align to TRBD1. The germline V gene has CDR1 SGHTA and CDR2 FQGNSA. V lost 1 base and J lost 4; bases outside the gene matches: 3. The CDR3 contains 14 residues. The CDR3 sequence: CASSLGRGHYEQYF. Written as DNA, the CDR3 is TGTGCCAGCAGCTTAGGCAGGGGGCATTACGAGCAGTACTTC. Combining the CDR3 with reference TRBV7-2 and TRBJ2-7 gives the whole variable domain GAGVSQSPSNKVTEKGKDVELRCDPISGHTALYWYRQSLGQGLEFLIYFQGNSAPDKSGLPSDRFSAERTGGSVSTLTIQRTQQEDSAVYLCASSLGRGHYEQYFGPGTRLTVT.

The rearrangement uses TRBV19 and TRBJ1-5; D unclear. In germline, CDR1 is LNHDA, CDR2 SQIVND (reference sequence). The CDR3 extends over 16 amino acids. The V and J ends lost 3 bases and 2 bases respectively, with 14 bases between them. The CDR3 region is CASSIPGSFGNQPQHF. The CDR3 nucleotides read TGTGCCAGTAGTATTCCCGGATCCTTTGGCAATCAGCCCCAGCATTTT.

The chain links TRBV25-1 to TRBJ2-3; 14 positions match TRBD2. Germline values: CDR1 MGHDK, CDR2 SYGVNS. The CDR3 consists of 16 residues. J lost 4 bases, V lost 6 bases, and 6 bases had no gene match. In nucleotides, the CDR3 is TGTGCCAGCAGCAGCTTGGGACTAGCGGGAGCAGATACGCAGTATTTT. Its protein is CASSSLGLAGADTQYF.

The chain couples TRBV2 to TRBJ2-1, with D unclear. V dropped 6 bases and J dropped 8 bases, with 14 bases sitting between them. This CDR3 is 13 amino acids long. From germline, CDR1 is SNHLY and CDR2 FYNNEI. CDR3 sequence: CASSPPGPDEQFF. The CDR3 nucleotides are TGTGCCAGCAGCCCCCCCGGACCTGATGAGCAGTTCTTC.

The chain carries TRBV19 and TRBJ2-7; 7 bases match TRBD1. CDR3 size: 14 residues. V lost 6 bases and J lost 3; bases outside the gene matches: 8. Germline CDR1 and CDR2: LNHDA and SQIVND (reference sequence). Written as DNA, the CDR3 is TGTGCCAGTAGGCCGGACAGGACCTACTACGAGCAGTACTTC. Translating gives CASRPDRTYYEQYF.

The chain is built from TRBV10-2 and TRBJ2-1; no definite D call. The CDR3 extends over 16 amino acids. Germline V gives CDR1 WSHSY, CDR2 SAAADI. The ends were cut back, 4 bases at V and 2 bases at J, with 15 bases in the middle. The CDR3: CASSGPSRVPYNEQFF. CDR3 coding DNA: TGCGCCAGCAGTGGCCCCAGCAGAGTCCCCTACAATGAGCAGTTCTTC.

This chain uses TRBV18 with TRBJ2-2; unclear D gene. The V and J ends lost 3 bases and 4 bases respectively, with 6 bases between them. Per germline, CDR1 KGHSH and CDR2 LQKENI. CDR3 size: 13 residues. The CDR3 spells CASSPYPTGELFF. As DNA, the CDR3 is TGTGCCAGCTCACCCTATCCCACCGGGGAGCTGTTTTTT.

This clone was observed a single time. The chain combines TRBV5-6 with TRBJ1-5; TRBD1 agrees at 8 bases. After removal of 3 bases from V and 6 bases from J, the junction contained 5 bases not matched to a gene. This CDR3 spans 14 amino acids. From germline, CDR1 is SGHDT and CDR2 YYEEEE. CDR3 region: CASSWTGRLQPQHF. The DNA of the CDR3 is TGTGCCAGCAGCTGGACAGGGCGGCTTCAGCCCCAGCATTTT.

The V call is TRBV4-1, the J call TRBJ1-5; D not certain. Germline-derived CDR1 and CDR2 are MGHRA and YSYEKL. The length of the CDR3 is 14 residues. Trimming took 1 base from V and 5 from J, leaving 9 bases between them. CDR3 loop: CASSQVGLYQPQHF. For the CDR3, the DNA is TGCGCCAGCAGCCAAGTGGGCCTTTATCAGCCCCAGCATTTT.

The chain recombines TRBV28 with TRBJ2-5, with 7 bases that match TRBD2. The CDR3 length is 16 residues. The germline gives CDR1 MDHEN, CDR2 SYDVKM. V shed 6 bases, J shed 1 base, and the junction held 11 bases outside the gene matches. In DNA form, the CDR3 reads TGTGCCAGCAGCCACACTAGCGCTCACCCCCAAGAGACCCAGTACTTC. Amino acid sequence: CASSHTSAHPQETQYF.

The chain has TRBV11-3 and TRBJ2-7; D gene ambiguous. The CDR3 spans 12 residues. Germline V gene sequence: CDR1 SGHNT, CDR2 YENEEA. V lost 4 bases to trimming and J lost 4 bases, with 8 bases between them. The CDR3 DNA follows: TGTGCCAGCAGCTCTCGTCCTTACGAGCAGTACTTC. It translates to CASSSRPYEQYF.

This clone appeared once. This chain connects TRBV15 to TRBJ2-7, with a weak D call TRBD1 (6 bases). Trimming cost V 2 bases and J 7 bases, with 15 bases left between them. Germline V gene data show CDR1 as LNHNV and CDR2 as YYDKDF (reference sequence). This CDR3 is built from 14 residues. The CDR3 nucleotides read TGTGCCACCAGCAGACAGGGGCAAAGCTCTGAGCAGTACTTC. It translates to CATSRQGQSSEQYF.